The 8 T cell receptor beta chains listed next were all sequenced from one sample in a study of T cell responses to AZD1222 COVID-19 vaccine. Data came from immunoSEQ multiplex PCR; TCRdb stores just in-frame clones and leaves some out. The data hold about 97,000 clones, with about nine tenths observed a single time. Specimen: peripheral blood, collected on day 0 of AZD1222 vaccination. The receptor source for this set is an adult in good health.

The V and J genes are TRBV19 and TRBJ2-7, with D perhaps matching TRBD2 (5 bases). The germline CDR1 and CDR2 sequences are LNHDA and SQIVND (reference sequence). The CDR3 is 13 residues long. V was pared by 0 bases and J by 7 bases, with 10 bases between. Here the CDR3 reads CASSIDLPGEQYF. The CDR3 region has the DNA TGTGCCAGTAGTATAGATCTTCCGGGAGAGCAGTACTTC.

The J gene is TRBJ2-4, the V gene TRBV6-6; 7 nucleotides match TRBD1. V was clipped by 5 bases and J by 0 bases; unmatched bases: 4. The CDR3 is 15 amino acids. Germline V lookup: CDR1 MNHNY, CDR2 SVGAGI (reference sequence). CDR3 sequence reads: CASSTRGLAKNIQYF. In DNA form, the CDR3 reads TGTGCCAGCAGTACAAGGGGGCTAGCCAAAAACATTCAGTACTTC.

The chain uses TRBV4-2 and TRBJ2-7; TRBD2 matches 11 bases. Germline CDR1 LGHNA, CDR2 YNFKEQ. The CDR3 is made up of 15 amino acids. V dropped 3 bases and J dropped 4; count of bases not matched to a gene: 5. The DNA for the CDR3 is TGTGCCAGCAGCCAGGCACTAGCGGGGGCTTACGAGCAGTACTTC. Amino acids: CASSQALAGAYEQYF.

The V call is TRBV7-9, the J call TRBJ2-3; no firm D call. The CDR3 contains 14 residues. CDR1 is SEHNR, CDR2 FQNEAQ, per germline (reference sequence). The V and J ends lost 1 base and 0 bases respectively, with 5 bases between them. The CDR3 DNA reads as TGTGCCAGCAGCTTAGTACTTAGCACAGATACGCAGTATTTT. It specifies CASSLVLSTDTQYF.

The chain uses TRBV5-1 and TRBJ1-1; the D gene is possibly TRBD1 (5 bases). Trimming removed 2 bases from V and 2 bases from J, with 10 bases in between. The CDR3 contains 14 residues. Germline V gives CDR1 SGHRS, CDR2 YFSETQ. The CDR3, as DNA: TGCGCCAGCAGCTTTCAGGGCGGCAACACTGAAGCTTTCTTT. This sequence encodes CASSFQGGNTEAFF.

This chain connects TRBV7-2 to TRBJ1-1; D not certain. The CDR3 runs to 15 residues. Looked up from germline, CDR1 is SGHTA and CDR2 is FQGNSA. Between the trimmed V and J ends, which lost 5 bases and 1 base, there was a span of 14 bases. The CDR3 coding sequence is TGTGCCAGCAGCCTAGGGTTGGGCGGGAACACTGAAGCTTTCTTT. Translation: CASSLGLGGNTEAFF.

The J gene is TRBJ1-1, the V gene TRBV19, with 7 bases identical to TRBD1. Trimming removed 10 bases from V and 6 bases from J; junction bases left unmatched: 11. This CDR3 has 13 amino acids. Per the germline V gene, CDR1 is LNHDA and CDR2 is SQIVND (reference sequence). The DNA for the CDR3 is TGTGCCAATCCGACAGGGAAGCTCCCTGAAGCTTTCTTT. Protein sequence: CANPTGKLPEAFF.

The J gene is TRBJ2-7, the V gene TRBV27; 7 nucleotides match TRBD2. The V segment lost 5 bases and the J segment 6 bases; nucleotides outside the gene matches: 7. The CDR3 is 13 amino acids. Germline V CDR1 and CDR2: MNHEY, SMNVEV (reference sequence). The DNA for the CDR3 is TGTGCCAGCAGTCCGCTGGGAGGGGCCGAGCAGTACTTC. Encoded protein: CASSPLGGAEQYF.